Only a few counts were recorded for the clone carrying this TCR beta chain. Its antigen is unidentified. This sample was included in a study of CD8 T cells in Susac syndrome. Random hexamers were used to reverse transcribe an amount of roughly 0.5 to 1 ug RNA. An immunoSEQ multiplex PCR amplified TCR beta CDR3 over 54 Vbeta and 13 Jbeta. MiXCR was run by TCRdb on the immunoSEQ multiplex PCR reads, yielding one entry per CDR3 protein. The data show about 280,000 distinct CDR3 sequences, with about 85% seen just once and approximately 0.11% held by the top ten. Overall study results and limits: It was acknowledged in the study that the number of individuals who were included in its TCR sequencing and HLA analysis was relatively small.

The multiple sclerosis controls consisted of treatment-naive patients with relapsing-remitting disease, either stable or active. Per germline, CDR1 MGHRA and CDR2 YSYEKL. This CDR3 spans 15 amino acids. With 1 base removed from V and 4 bases from J, the gap between germline ends came to 14 bases. The rearrangement links TRBV4-1 to TRBJ2-7, with D tentatively TRBD2 (5 bases). The specimen was CD8+ T cells from PBMCs. The TCR comes from a human donor with multiple sclerosis. The DNA of the CDR3 is TGCGCCAGCAGCCAAGGGGTCGGGGATTCGTACGAGCAGTACTTC. It is translated as CASSQGVGDSYEQYF.